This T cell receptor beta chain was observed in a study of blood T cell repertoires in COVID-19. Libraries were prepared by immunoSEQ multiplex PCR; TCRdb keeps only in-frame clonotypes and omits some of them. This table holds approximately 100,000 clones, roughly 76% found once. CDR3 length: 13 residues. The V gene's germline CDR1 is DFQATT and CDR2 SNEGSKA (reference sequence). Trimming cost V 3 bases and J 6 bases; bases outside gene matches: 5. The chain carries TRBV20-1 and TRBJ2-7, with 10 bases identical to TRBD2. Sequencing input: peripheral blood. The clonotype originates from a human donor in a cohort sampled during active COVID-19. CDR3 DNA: TGCAGTGCTAGTCGACTAGCGGGCATCGAGCAGTACTTC. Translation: CSASRLAGIEQYF.